This entry lists 6 T cell receptor beta chains sequenced from one sample in a study of blood T cell repertoires in COVID-19. The method was immunoSEQ multiplex PCR; TCRdb's version includes in-frame clones alone and lacks a portion of them. Here the sample spans 140,000 to 150,000 clones, around 84% being singletons. The sequencing sample was made of peripheral blood. The receptors stem from a man aged 55 to 70 with active or convalescent COVID-19.

The J gene is TRBJ1-2, the V gene TRBV9; D remains unclear. Germline CDR1 SGDLS, CDR2 YYNGEE. V lost 0 bases, J lost 4 bases, and 7 bases lay in between. The CDR3 totals 13 residues. The CDR3 is CASSVDYGYGYTF. CDR3 DNA sequence: TGTGCCAGCAGCGTAGATTACGGCTATGGCTACACCTTC.

This clone is a singleton in its sample. This rearrangement joins TRBV18 to TRBJ2-7; D might be TRBD2 (6 bases). This CDR3 has 15 residues. Germline values: CDR1 KGHSH, CDR2 LQKENI. Trimming left V 0 bases short and J 5 bases short, with 14 bases between. This CDR3 reads CASSPPSTGANEQYF. In DNA form, the CDR3 reads TGTGCCAGCTCACCACCGTCAACGGGAGCGAACGAGCAGTACTTC.

This clone was seen a few times. Other DNA sequences in this sample translate to the same CDR3. The chain uses TRBV19 and TRBJ2-2; D is undetermined. The CDR3 is 16 amino acids. Trimming took 3 bases from V and 0 from J, leaving 11 bases between them. The germline V gene has CDR1 LNHDA and CDR2 SQIVND (reference sequence). Written as DNA, the CDR3 is TGTGCCAGTAGTATCCTAGGAGCCTCGAACACCGGGGAGCTGTTTTTT. This gives the protein CASSILGASNTGELFF.

J is TRBJ1-2 and V is TRBV4-3; no definite D call. V was trimmed by 0 bases and J by 2 bases, leaving 10 bases between them. The germline V gene encodes CDR1 LGHNA and CDR2 YSLEER. CDR3 length equals 15 residues. This CDR3 is CASSQEEGSNYGYTF. The CDR3 coding sequence is TGCGCCAGCAGCCAAGAAGAGGGAAGCAACTATGGCTACACCTTC.

The count of this clone is one. The chain uses TRBV28 and TRBJ2-3; a possible D gene is TRBD2 (6 bases). This CDR3 has 21 residues. Germline CDR1 reads MDHEN; CDR2 reads SYDVKM. The ends were cut back, 2 bases at V and 3 bases at J, with 30 bases in the middle. In nucleotides, the CDR3 is TGTGCCAGCAGTTTAAGGGCCTGGGTAGGCGGGACCCCACCTCGGACAGATACGCAGTATTTT. The encoded protein is CASSLRAWVGGTPPRTDTQYF.

The rearrangement links TRBV6-6 to TRBJ2-7; TRBD1 is a possible D gene (6 bases). The ends were cut back, 8 bases at V and 2 bases at J, with 13 bases in the middle. The CDR3 covers 13 residues. CDR1 is MNHNY and CDR2 is SVGAGI in the germline V gene (reference sequence). CDR3 sequence reads: CASGGWQPYEQYF. The CDR3, as DNA: TGTGCCAGCGGGGGCTGGCAGCCCTACGAGCAGTACTTC.